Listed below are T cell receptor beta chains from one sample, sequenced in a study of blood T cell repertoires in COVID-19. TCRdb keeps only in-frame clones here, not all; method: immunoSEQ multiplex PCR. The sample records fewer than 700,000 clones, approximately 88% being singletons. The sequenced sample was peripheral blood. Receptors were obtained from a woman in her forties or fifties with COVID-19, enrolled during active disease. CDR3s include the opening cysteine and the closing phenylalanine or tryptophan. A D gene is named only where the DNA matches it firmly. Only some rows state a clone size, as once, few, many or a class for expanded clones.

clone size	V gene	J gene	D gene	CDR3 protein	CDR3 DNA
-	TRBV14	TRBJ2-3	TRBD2	CASSQESSGYTDTQYF	TGTGCCAGCAGCCAAGAGTCTAGCGGATACACAGATACGCAGTATTTT
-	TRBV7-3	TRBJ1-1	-	CASSADSLNTEAFF	TGTGCCAGCAGCGCCGACAGCCTGAACACTGAAGCTTTCTTT
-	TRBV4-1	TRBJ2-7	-	CASSQRAGTYEQYF	TGCGCCAGCAGCCAACGTGCAGGGACCTACGAGCAGTACTTC
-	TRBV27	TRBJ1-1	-	CASSTGTTTEAFF	TGTGCCAGCAGTACAGGGACAACCACTGAAGCTTTCTTT
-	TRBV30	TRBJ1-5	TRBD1	CAWGDRLNQPQHF	TGTGCCTGGGGGGACAGGCTCAATCAGCCCCAGCATTTT
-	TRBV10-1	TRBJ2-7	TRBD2	CASSDSGLAGAVGEQYF	TGCGCCAGCAGTGACTCGGGACTAGCGGGGGCAGTCGGGGAGCAGTACTTC
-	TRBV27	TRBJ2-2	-	CASSLGLSNTGELFF	TGTGCCAGCAGTTTGGGACTTAGTAACACCGGGGAGCTGTTTTTT
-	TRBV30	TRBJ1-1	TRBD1	CAWSVGQGVLNTEAFF	TGTGCCTGGAGTGTGGGACAGGGGGTCCTGAACACTGAAGCTTTCTTT
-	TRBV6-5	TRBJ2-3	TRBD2	CASFSGGATDTQYF	TGTGCCAGTTTTAGCGGGGGGGCGACGGATACGCAGTATTTT
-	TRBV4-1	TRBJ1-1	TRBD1	CASSQGGRDRGKWNTEAFF	TGCGCCAGCAGCCAAGGCGGACGGGACAGGGGAAAATGGAACACTGAAGCTTTCTTT
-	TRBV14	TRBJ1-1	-	CASSHGGTEAFF	TGTGCCAGCAGCCACGGGGGCACTGAAGCTTTCTTT
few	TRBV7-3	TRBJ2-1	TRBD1	CASSGTGGNEQFF	TGTGCCAGCAGCGGGACAGGGGGCAATGAGCAGTTCTTC
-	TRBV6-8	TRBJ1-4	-	CASSHPDRDNEKLFF	TGTGCCAGCAGTCATCCGGACAGAGATAATGAAAAACTGTTTTTT
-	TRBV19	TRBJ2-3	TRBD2	CASSSSGGIFGTDTQYF	TGTGCCAGTAGCTCTAGCGGGGGGATTTTTGGCACAGATACGCAGTATTTT
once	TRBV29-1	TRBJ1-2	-	CSVLQGGSSYGYTF	TGCAGCGTTTTACAGGGTGGGAGCTCCTATGGCTACACCTTC
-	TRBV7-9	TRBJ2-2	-	CATFPDTGELFF	TGTGCCACTTTTCCTGACACCGGGGAGCTGTTTTTT
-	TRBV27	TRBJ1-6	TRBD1	CASSWTGNSPLHF	TGTGCCAGCAGTTGGACAGGGAATTCACCCCTCCACTTT
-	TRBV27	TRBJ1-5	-	CASSPTGEPQHF	TGTGCCAGCAGTCCCACGGGGGAGCCCCAGCATTTT
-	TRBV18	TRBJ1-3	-	CASSTTAGQNTIYF	TGTGCCAGCTCAACAACAGCGGGCCAAAACACCATATATTTT
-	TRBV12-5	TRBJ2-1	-	CASADYHRQFF	TGTGCTAGTGCCGATTATCACAGGCAGTTCTTC
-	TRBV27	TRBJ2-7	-	CASSFFGARGEQYF	TGTGCCAGCAGTTTTTTCGGGGCGCGGGGCGAGCAGTACTTC
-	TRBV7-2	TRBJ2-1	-	CASSFYSWGPPEQFF	TGTGCCAGCAGCTTTTATAGCTGGGGCCCCCCGGAGCAGTTCTTC
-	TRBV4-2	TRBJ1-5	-	CASSQEVGTNQPQHF	TGTGCCAGCAGCCAAGAGGTTGGGACTAATCAGCCCCAGCATTTT
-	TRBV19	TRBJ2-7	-	CASSTGGWEQYF	TGTGCCAGTAGTACCGGGGGTTGGGAGCAGTACTTC
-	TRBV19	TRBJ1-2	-	CARRGELPYGYTF	TGTGCCCGCCGGGGGGAATTGCCATATGGCTACACCTTC
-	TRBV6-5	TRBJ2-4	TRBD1	CASSDGTGLNIQYF	TGTGCCAGCAGCGACGGGACAGGGCTGAACATTCAGTACTTC
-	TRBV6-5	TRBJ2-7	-	CASSYSPLEASDEQYF	TGTGCCAGCAGTTACAGCCCGCTTGAAGCGTCGGACGAGCAGTACTTC
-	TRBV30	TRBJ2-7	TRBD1	CAWTSTGTGGRTYEQYF	TGTGCCTGGACTTCGACCGGGACAGGGGGCCGCACCTACGAGCAGTACTTC
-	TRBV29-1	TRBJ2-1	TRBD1	CSVDRLTFRDRGDNEQFF	TGCAGCGTTGATCGCCTAACCTTCCGGGACAGGGGTGACAATGAGCAGTTCTTC
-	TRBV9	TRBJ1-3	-	CASSVGEAGGHVGNTIYF	TGTGCCAGCAGCGTAGGAGAGGCCGGGGGGCATGTGGGAAACACCATATATTTT
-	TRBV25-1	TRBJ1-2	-	CASSWGGGYTF	TGTGCCAGCAGTTGGGGGGGTGGCTACACCTTC